This T cell receptor (beta chain) was captured by sequencing in a study of T-cell memory formation after mild COVID-19. Study in general: The TCR clusters were mostly specific to one donor.

TCRdb reanalysed the 5' RACE reads using MiXCR and keeps one entry per CDR3 protein. The sample has tens of thousands of distinct CDR3 sequences, 10% to 15% seen once. Worth noting for this clonotype: Its target is unknown.

Findings of the study overall: Those CD4+ clones that contracted were mainly in CM and EM (CD8+ ones in EMRA). Whether second-wave clones peaking at day 37 were SARS-CoV-2 specific went unconfirmed. Detection of some responders pre-infection suggested pre-existing cross-reactive memory T cells participated.

CDR1 is MNHEY and CDR2 is SVGAGI in the germline V gene. V dropped 0 bases and J dropped 1 base, with 11 bases sitting between them. The CDR3 loop spans 16 amino acids. This receptor was taken from a man aged 18-30 years who had mild COVID-19 (a few samples of this study predate the infection). Cell type and time point are not known. The sequencing sample was made of PBMCs or a T cell subset sorted from them (not recorded which). This chain joins TRBV6-5 and TRBJ2-3; no clear D. CDR3 bases: TGTGCCAGCAGTTACTCGTCAGCCCGGGGCACAGATACGCAGTATTTT. Its translation is CASSYSSARGTDTQYF.